This T cell receptor (beta chain) was obtained from a study of post-analysis software for immune sequencing data. Findings and limits, study-wide: There were five TRBV segments more frequent in patients than controls, and TRBV5-6, TRBV5-1 and TRBV20-1 were among them.

The CDR3 is made up of 14 amino acids. V shed 0 bases and J shed 3 bases, with 10 bases lying between them. The germline V gene has CDR1 SGDLS and CDR2 YYNGEE. On this clonotype itself: Its target is unknown.

The authors incorporated unique molecular identifiers into the TCR beta cDNA libraries. TCRdb re-derived calls from the PCR reads in MiXCR, one entry per CDR3 protein. Of 800,000 to 950,000 distinct CDR3 sequences listed, 53% are singletons. The specimen was blood. The chain has TRBV9 and TRBJ2-7; D is possibly TRBD1 (6 bases). The clonotype originates from a girl under 18 with multiple sclerosis. The CDR3 protein is CASSVGGGGYEQYF. For the CDR3, the DNA is TGTGCCAGCAGCGTAGGTGGGGGCGGCTACGAGCAGTACTTC. The full variable domain, its missing parts supplied by reference TRBV9 and TRBJ2-7, is DSGVTQTPKHLITATGQRVTLRCSPRSGDLSVYWYQQSLDQGLQFLIQYYNGEERAKGNILERFSAQQFPDLHSELNLSSLELGDSALYFCASSVGGGGYEQYFGPGTRLTVT.